This is a list of T cell receptor beta chains from one sample in a study of PD-1 blockade in classical Hodgkin lymphoma. TCRdb keeps only in-frame clones here, not all; method: immunoSEQ multiplex PCR. This table has about 84,000 clones, 89% appearing once. This material consisted of peripheral blood mononuclear cells (PBMCs), taken at baseline. All receptors derive from a human donor with classical Hodgkin lymphoma. CDR3s include the opening cysteine and the closing phenylalanine or tryptophan. Fields, in order: V gene, clone size, J gene, D gene, CDR3 length, CDR3 protein, CDR3 DNA. The D gene is left open where the match is weak. Clone size appears in some rows only: once, few, many, or a class for an expanded clone.

TRBV5-1	.	TRBJ2-1	TRBD2	19	CASSLDRGPRREANNEQFF	TGCGCCAGCAGCTTGGATAGGGGCCCGAGGCGGGAGGCCAACAATGAGCAGTTCTTC
TRBV2	.	TRBJ1-5	TRBD1	15	CASSSQGVGNQPQHF	TGTGCCAGCAGTTCCCAGGGGGTTGGAAATCAGCCCCAGCATTTT
TRBV30	.	TRBJ1-2	.	16	CAWSVRGAEANYGYTF	TGTGCCTGGAGTGTGAGGGGGGCGGAAGCTAACTATGGCTACACCTTC
TRBV7-9	few	TRBJ1-2	.	15	CASSPTGGGNYGYTF	TGTGCCAGCAGCCCCACCGGGGGGGGAAACTATGGCTACACCTTC
TRBV29-1	.	TRBJ2-1	.	15	CSVRIERARDNEQFF	TGCAGCGTCCGAATAGAACGGGCTAGGGACAATGAGCAGTTCTTC
TRBV27	.	TRBJ2-3	TRBD2	14	CASRLAGPTDTQYF	TGTGCCAGCAGGCTAGCGGGGCCCACAGATACGCAGTATTTT
TRBV7-9	.	TRBJ2-7	.	15	CASSPPSTSGREQYF	TGTGCCAGCAGCCCGCCCTCAACGTCGGGGAGAGAGCAGTACTTC
TRBV7-2	.	TRBJ2-7	.	14	CASSFTGGDSEQYF	TGTGCCAGCAGCTTCACCGGAGGGGACTCCGAGCAGTACTTC
TRBV19	.	TRBJ2-5	.	17	CASSILPGRAGTETQYF	TGTGCCAGTAGTATCCTGCCGGGTCGGGCAGGGACAGAGACCCAGTACTTC
TRBV7-9	.	TRBJ2-3	.	15	CASSPPGFGPDTQYF	TGTGCCAGCAGCCCCCCGGGGTTTGGCCCAGATACGCAGTATTTT
TRBV30	.	TRBJ1-1	TRBD1	14	CAWSAWDRGTEAFF	TGTGCCTGGAGTGCATGGGACAGGGGGACTGAAGCTTTCTTT
TRBV28	.	TRBJ1-2	TRBD1	16	CASSSGLNGQGYGYTF	TGTGCCAGCAGTTCAGGGCTCAACGGACAGGGCTATGGCTACACCTTC
TRBV5-7	.	TRBJ2-7	.	13	CASSLGSIYEQYF	TGTGCCAGCAGCTTGGGGTCAATCTACGAGCAGTACTTC
TRBV5-1	.	TRBJ1-1	TRBD1	14	CASSLKGQYTEAFF	TGCGCCAGCAGCTTGAAGGGACAGTACACTGAAGCTTTCTTT
TRBV5-6	once	TRBJ2-7	TRBD1	15	CASSFRDRSFYEQYF	TGTGCCAGCAGCTTCCGGGACAGGTCTTTTTACGAGCAGTACTTC
TRBV10-1	once	TRBJ2-7	TRBD1	13	CASSRQGTYEQYF	TGCGCCAGCAGCCGACAGGGGACCTACGAGCAGTACTTC
TRBV30	.	TRBJ1-2	.	16	CAWTPDSVGGRDGYTF	TGTGCCTGGACTCCAGACTCGGTGGGGGGTAGGGATGGCTACACCTTC